This is a list of T cell receptor beta chains from one sample in a study of T cell responses to AZD1222 COVID-19 vaccine. Profiled with immunoSEQ multiplex PCR; TCRdb holds only in-frame clones, not every one. The data show about 150,000 clones, roughly nine tenths seen once. The sequencing here drew on peripheral blood, taken 28 days after the second AZD1222 dose. The receptors were sampled from an adult who received the AZD1222 COVID-19 vaccine. CDR3s include the opening cysteine and the closing phenylalanine or tryptophan. A D gene is named only where the DNA matches it firmly. The size of a clone is reported for some rows only, either as once, few or many, or as a class for expanded clones.

len	j_gene	v_gene	d_gene	abundance	CDR3nt	CDR3aa
16	TRBJ1-3	TRBV5-5	NA	NA	TGTGCCAGCAGCTTGGTGGGTTCAGGGGTTGGAAACACCATATATTTT	CASSLVGSGVGNTIYF
14	TRBJ2-2	TRBV19	NA	NA	TGTGCCAGTAGTATCGCCGTAATCACCGGGGAGCTGTTTTTT	CASSIAVITGELFF
14	TRBJ2-1	TRBV6-5	NA	NA	TGTGCCAGCAGTAAGGGGCGGGGTGTCAATGAGCAGTTCTTC	CASSKGRGVNEQFF
17	TRBJ1-4	TRBV7-2	NA	NA	TGTGCCAGCAGCTTAGTGTGGAGTGTTGCAACTAATGAAAAACTGTTTTTT	CASSLVWSVATNEKLFF
13	TRBJ1-2	TRBV6-5	NA	NA	TGTGCCAGCAGTACCACAGGCGCCTATGGCTACACCTTC	CASSTTGAYGYTF
15	TRBJ1-1	TRBV11-2	TRBD1	NA	TGTGCCAGCAGGCGGACAGGGCGGGAGAACACTGAAGCTTTCTTT	CASRRTGRENTEAFF
13	TRBJ2-5	TRBV7-8	NA	NA	TGTGCCAGCAGCCAGAACTCCCAAGAGACCCAGTACTTC	CASSQNSQETQYF
16	TRBJ2-3	TRBV4-1	TRBD2	NA	TGCGCCAGCAGCCAAAGAGGAGCGGGGGCCACAGATACGCAGTATTTT	CASSQRGAGATDTQYF
14	TRBJ2-5	TRBV7-2	TRBD2	NA	TGTGCCAGCAGCCCCCGGGAGGGGCCAGAGACCCAGTACTTC	CASSPREGPETQYF
16	TRBJ2-3	TRBV16	TRBD1	NA	TGTGCCAGCAGCCCGCTTTCAGGGGGAAGTCCAGATACGCAGTATTTT	CASSPLSGGSPDTQYF
14	TRBJ2-7	TRBV5-1	NA	NA	TGCGCCAGCAGCTCCCCCGTGGGGTCGTTCGAGCAGTACTTC	CASSSPVGSFEQYF
16	TRBJ1-3	TRBV7-2	TRBD1	once	TGTGCCAGCAGCTTACAGGGGGGATGGACTGGAAACACCATATATTTT	CASSLQGGWTGNTIYF
14	TRBJ2-2	TRBV2	NA	few	TGTGCCAGCATACAGGACTACAACACCGGGGAGCTGTTTTTT	CASIQDYNTGELFF
17	TRBJ2-2	TRBV5-1	TRBD1	NA	TGCGCCAGCAGCTTGGGCACAGGGGGCTCGAACACCGGGGAGCTGTTTTTT	CASSLGTGGSNTGELFF
14	TRBJ2-7	TRBV20-1	NA	NA	TGCAGTGCTAGTAGGCAGCCGAGCTCCTACGAGCAGTACTTC	CSASRQPSSYEQYF
16	TRBJ2-7	TRBV11-3	TRBD2	NA	TGTGCCAGCTGCTCAGGAGGGGTTCGGGGGGCCTACGAGCAGTACTTC	CASCSGGVRGAYEQYF
15	TRBJ2-1	TRBV10-1	TRBD2	once	TGCGCCAGCATCAATACTAGCGGGAGTGGGAATGAGCAGTTCTTC	CASINTSGSGNEQFF
13	TRBJ1-1	TRBV6-5	NA	NA	TGTGCCAGCAAAAAACCGGGCGGCACTGAAGCTTTCTTT	CASKKPGGTEAFF
13	TRBJ2-7	TRBV23-1	NA	NA	TGCGCCAGCAGAGACGGACTATATTACGAGCAGTACTTC	CASRDGLYYEQYF
17	TRBJ1-2	TRBV11-2	TRBD1	NA	TGTGCCAGCAGCTTAGATCCCCTAGACAGGGGGAAATATGGCTACACCTTC	CASSLDPLDRGKYGYTF
16	TRBJ1-3	TRBV18	NA	NA	TGTGCCAGCTCACCTCCTGACAGGAACTCTGGAAACACCATATATTTT	CASSPPDRNSGNTIYF
14	TRBJ1-3	TRBV30	NA	NA	TGTGCCTGGAGTGAGACGGTCTCTGGAAACACCATATATTTT	CAWSETVSGNTIYF
18	TRBJ2-2	TRBV3-1/TRBV3-2	TRBD2	once	TGTGCCACTCCTCCGGGCACGGGACTAGCGGGATGCACCGGGGAGCTGTTTTTT	CATPPGTGLAGCTGELFF
13	TRBJ2-5	TRBV6-5	TRBD1	NA	TGTGCCAGCAGCATCACAGGGGTGGGCCGTTTTTACTTC	CASSITGVGRFYF
15	TRBJ2-1	TRBV19	TRBD2	medium-sized	TGTGCCAGTAGTACGACTAGCGGGAGCTACAATGAGCAGTTCTTC	CASSTTSGSYNEQFF
14	TRBJ1-1	TRBV19	NA	NA	TGTGCCAGTAGTACCGTTGGGGGGGTCACTGAAGCTTTCTTT	CASSTVGGVTEAFF
15	TRBJ2-1	TRBV5-4	NA	NA	TGTGCCAGCAGCTTGGCCGGAGGGGGGCACAATGAGCAGTTCTTC	CASSLAGGGHNEQFF